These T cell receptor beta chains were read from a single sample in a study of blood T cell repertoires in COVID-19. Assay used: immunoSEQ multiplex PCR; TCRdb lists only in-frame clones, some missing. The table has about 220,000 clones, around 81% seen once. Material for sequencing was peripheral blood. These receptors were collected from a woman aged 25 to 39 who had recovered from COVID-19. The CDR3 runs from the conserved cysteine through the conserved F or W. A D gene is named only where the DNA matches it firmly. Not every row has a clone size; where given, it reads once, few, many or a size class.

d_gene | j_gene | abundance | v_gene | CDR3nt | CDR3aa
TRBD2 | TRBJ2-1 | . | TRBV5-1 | TGCGCCAGCAGGGGACTAGCGGGAGTTGACAATGAGCAGTTCTTC | CASRGLAGVDNEQFF
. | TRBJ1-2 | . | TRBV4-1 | TGCGCCAGCAGCCAGAGATCTAACTATGGCTACACCTTC | CASSQRSNYGYTF
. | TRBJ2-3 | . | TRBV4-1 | TGCGCCAGCAGCCGAAACCTAGGAGATACGCAGTATTTT | CASSRNLGDTQYF
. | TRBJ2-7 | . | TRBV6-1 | TGTGCCAGCAGTGAATTCACACTAGCCCTGACCGGGCAGTACTTC | CASSEFTLALTGQYF
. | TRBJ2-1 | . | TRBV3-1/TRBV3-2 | TGTGCCAGCAGCCAAGATTACGTGCGTTACAATGAGCAGTTCTTC | CASSQDYVRYNEQFF
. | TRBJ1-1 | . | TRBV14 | TGTGCCAGCAGCCAAGTCGGGGGGGCTATGAACACTGAAGCTTTCTTT | CASSQVGGAMNTEAFF
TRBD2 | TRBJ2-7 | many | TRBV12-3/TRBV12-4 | TGTGCCAGCAGTTACGGGACTAGCCTATTC | CASSYGTSLF
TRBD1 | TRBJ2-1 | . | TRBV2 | TGTGCCAGCCATGGGACAGGGTCTGCCGCGGGGCGGCAGTTCTTC | CASHGTGSAAGRQFF
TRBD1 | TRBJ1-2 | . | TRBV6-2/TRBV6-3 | TGTGCCAGCAGCTACTCGCCGGGACAGGCTTTCTATGGCTACACCTTC | CASSYSPGQAFYGYTF
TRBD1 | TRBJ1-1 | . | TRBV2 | TGTGCCAGCAGAGAGGACAGGCGAGCTTTCTTT | CASREDRRAFF
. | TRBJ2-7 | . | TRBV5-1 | TGCGCCAGCAGCTCGGCGGCGGGTCCCTACGAGCAGTACTTC | CASSSAAGPYEQYF
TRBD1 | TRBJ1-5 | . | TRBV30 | TGTGCCTGGGACTTGACAGGGTCGGGCAATCAGCCCCAGCATTTT | CAWDLTGSGNQPQHF
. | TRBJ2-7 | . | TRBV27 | TGTGCCAGCAGTTTCCAAAGTCAGGGTGCGAGTGAGTACGAGCAGTACTTC | CASSFQSQGASEYEQYF
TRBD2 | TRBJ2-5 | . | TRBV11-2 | TGTGCCAGCAGATTTCTCGGGGGGGGACGGGAAGAGACCCAGTACTTC | CASRFLGGGREETQYF
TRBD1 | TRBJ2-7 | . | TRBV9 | TGTGCCAGCAGCCCGGGGACAGGGAAGTCCTACGAGCAGTACTTC | CASSPGTGKSYEQYF
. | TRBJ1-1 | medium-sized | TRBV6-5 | TGTGCCAGCAGGATTGGGGGGTACACTGAAGCTTTCTTT | CASRIGGYTEAFF